Here is one T cell receptor (beta chain) with its context. An end of the junction does not agree with germline; a read error may underlie this. The protocol was immunoSEQ multiplex PCR, while the TCRdb copy is restricted to in-frame clones and leaves out a portion. The sample has more than 25,000 clones; 70% to 90% are singletons. The sample originates from a study of T cell changes during pregnancy in multiple sclerosis. Germline CDR1 and CDR2: SSHAT and FNYEAQ (reference sequence). This CDR3 is built from 17 residues. The receptor comes from a female donor with multiple sclerosis, enrolled in a pregnancy study. The sample consisted of CD8+ T cells from peripheral blood mononuclear cells, taken before pregnancy. The chain employs TRBV7-7 and TRBJ1-2; D might be TRBD1 (6 bases). The CDR3 DNA sequence: TGTGCTAGCAGTTCAAAGTGGGACAAGCCCTCTAACTATGGCTACACCTTC. This sequence encodes CASSSKWDKPSNYGYTF.